This TCR beta chain was identified in a study of CD8 T cell repertoires and HIV-1 epitope variants (dated by TCRdb to 2020 to 2022). A note on the overall study: Twenty-five peptides representing autologous and known Gag and Nef epitope variants were each used to stimulate T cells in separate culture wells. T cells were enriched with the EasySep Human T Cell Enrichment Kit and co-cultured with equal numbers of autologous T cell-negative cells as antigen-presenting cells. A 1M T cell aliquot was kept as an uncultured baseline condition, separate from the approximately 87 T cell cultures. A total of around 84 T cell cultures were run, with each culture condition done in triplicate except for one peptide, which was done in duplicate. Three Gag epitope families and Nef HW9 and YT9 were included among the tested epitopes. The control conditions were a CMV, EBV and flu peptide pool, the Ebola AY9 epitope as a negative control, and a well with no peptide. The cultures were grown for 10 days in IMDM with gentamicin, and half of the media was changed on days 3 and 7 with IL-2, IL-7 and IL-15 added.

The EasySep Human CD8+ T Cell Enrichment Kit was used on day 10 to isolate CD8+ T cells from every culture. On this clone: Its cognate antigen has yet to be identified. No clone much larger than this one lies a single base away; base qualities are absent.

Sequencing of TCR beta CDR3 regions was done on the immunoSEQ platform at survey depth. The QIAamp DNA micro kit was used to extract genomic DNA from every cultured and uncultured CD8+ T cell population. The original pipeline was this. Samples with fewer than 5,000 productive reads were excluded, which removed about 6% of the roughly 75 HIV peptide-stimulated cultures. Sequences were trimmed to CDR3 by a MANAFEST web app, and nonproductive sequences, CDR3s under 5 amino acids, and sequences not starting with C or ending with F/W were removed. Clonotypes were classified as antigen-specific only if expansion was observed in at least 2 of 3 replicates versus the no-peptide control at FDR 0.01, only within one epitope family. A frequency at least fivefold higher than in wells stimulated with peptides from other epitope families was additionally required for specific clonotypes. In its TCRdb copy, this immuneACCESS table keeps in-frame sequences only and misses some clones. Where compared with another copy, unresolved V genes explain less than half of these, and the others have no known cause. The D gene and trimming were derived from the DNA, and the V and J assignments and clone size from that table. Here the sample has fewer than 6,000 clones; around 66% occur a single time. The ten largest clones take up around 42% of the sample.

The study at large found these results: The assay identified only TCR beta chains and indicated proliferation in response to antigen, without indicating T cell function or cytokine profile. Roughly 9 antigen-specific TCR beta clonotypes were identified, and about 6 of them appeared cross-reactive for autologous or known escape epitope variants. Five clonotypes recognized the Nef KF9 family and one clonotype recognized the HW9 family, while no responses were seen to the TAALDMSHF plasma variant.

The CDR3 covers 14 residues, taking in both the cysteine and the phenylalanine. This entry keeps only the CDR3 DNA: 42 bases, framed from base 1. Trimmed from V: 4 bases; trimmed from J: 2 bases; junction bases lacking a gene match: 4. The germline V gene (reference sequence) sets CDR1 to MNHEY and CDR2 to SMNVEV. This receptor was obtained from a male donor with HIV. The sequenced material came from cultured CD8+ T cells derived from PBMCs. The sequence joins TRBV27 to TRBJ2-7, with 8 middle bases fitting TRBD2. The CDR3 region reads CASSYSTSAYEQYF. DNA sequence: TGTGCCAGCAGTTACTCGACTAGCGCCTACGAGCAGTACTTC.